The text below deals with one T cell receptor (beta chain). This sample was taken from a study of T cell changes during pregnancy in multiple sclerosis. Generated by immunoSEQ multiplex PCR, the TCRdb table keeps only in-frame clones and is missing some. The sample has tens of thousands of clones, 85% to 90% seen once. Germline V gives CDR1 SEHNR, CDR2 FQNEAQ (reference sequence). The length of the CDR3 is 17 residues. The V segment lost 4 bases and the J segment 8 bases; nucleotides outside the gene matches: 11. This chain connects TRBV7-9 to TRBJ1-4; 12 bases are shared with TRBD1. The receptor's source is a female donor with multiple sclerosis, enrolled in a pregnancy study. The source material was CD4+ T cells from peripheral blood mononuclear cells, sampled in the first trimester of pregnancy. The CDR3 DNA follows: TGTGCCAGCAGCTCACGGGACAGGGGGCGCGGTGGGGAAAAACTGTTTTTT. This gives the protein CASSSRDRGRGGEKLFF.